The table lists the clone carrying this T cell receptor beta chain with a few counts. These data belong to a study of blood T cell repertoires in COVID-19. For the study at large: PBMCs, B-cell-depleted T cells, or T cells were the source of the cDNA or gDNA that made up the material.

Data came from immunoSEQ multiplex PCR; TCRdb stores just in-frame clones and leaves some out. The sample carries some 110,000 clones, over 60% recorded once. Trimming left V 8 bases short and J 3 bases short, with 17 bases between. From germline, CDR1 is MDHEN and CDR2 SYDVKM. The CDR3 is made up of 14 amino acids. Sequenced input: peripheral blood. This TCR was recovered from a man in his 70s with acute or convalescent COVID-19. This chain uses TRBV28 with TRBJ2-7; TRBD1 might be the D (6 bases). The CDR3 reads CASGRTAIFYEQYF. CDR3 in DNA: TGTGCCAGCGGTAGGACAGCGATCTTCTACGAGCAGTACTTC.